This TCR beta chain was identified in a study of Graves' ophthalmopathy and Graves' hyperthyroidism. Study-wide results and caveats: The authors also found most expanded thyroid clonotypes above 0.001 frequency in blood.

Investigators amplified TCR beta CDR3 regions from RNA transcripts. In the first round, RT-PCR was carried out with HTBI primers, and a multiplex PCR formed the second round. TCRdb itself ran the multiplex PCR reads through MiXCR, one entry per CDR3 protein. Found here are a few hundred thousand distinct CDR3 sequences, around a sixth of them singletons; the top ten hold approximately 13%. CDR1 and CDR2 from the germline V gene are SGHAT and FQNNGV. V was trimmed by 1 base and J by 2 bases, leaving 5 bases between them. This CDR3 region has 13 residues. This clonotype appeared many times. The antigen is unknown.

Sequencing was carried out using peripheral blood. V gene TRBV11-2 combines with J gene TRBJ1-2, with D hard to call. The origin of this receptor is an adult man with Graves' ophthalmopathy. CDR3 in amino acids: CASSLVENYGYTF. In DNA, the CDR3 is TGTGCCAGCAGCTTAGTTGAGAACTATGGCTACACCTTC.